This entry features one T cell receptor (beta chain) sequence. The sample originates from a study of CD8 T cells in Susac syndrome. TEMRA cells were FACS-enriched, with CD8+ and CD4+ T cells isolated negatively. This CDR3 region has 12 residues. The germline V and J ends were trimmed by 8 bases and 3 bases, with 5 bases remaining between them. CDR1 and CDR2 (germline): MNHNY, SVGAGI (reference sequence). A quantity of about 0.5 to 1 ug RNA underwent reverse transcription using random hexamers. Via MiXCR, TCRdb re-called the immunoSEQ multiplex PCR reads, giving one row per CDR3 protein. The table includes 150,000 to 200,000 distinct CDR3 sequences, roughly nine tenths detected once.

Sequenced input: CD4+ T cells from PBMCs. The receptor was derived from a human donor with Susac syndrome. The rearrangement joins TRBV6-6 to TRBJ1-6; D remains ambiguous. The CDR3 region is CASRNYNSPLHF. The CDR3 nucleotides read TGTGCCAGCCGAAACTATAATTCACCCCTCCACTTT.